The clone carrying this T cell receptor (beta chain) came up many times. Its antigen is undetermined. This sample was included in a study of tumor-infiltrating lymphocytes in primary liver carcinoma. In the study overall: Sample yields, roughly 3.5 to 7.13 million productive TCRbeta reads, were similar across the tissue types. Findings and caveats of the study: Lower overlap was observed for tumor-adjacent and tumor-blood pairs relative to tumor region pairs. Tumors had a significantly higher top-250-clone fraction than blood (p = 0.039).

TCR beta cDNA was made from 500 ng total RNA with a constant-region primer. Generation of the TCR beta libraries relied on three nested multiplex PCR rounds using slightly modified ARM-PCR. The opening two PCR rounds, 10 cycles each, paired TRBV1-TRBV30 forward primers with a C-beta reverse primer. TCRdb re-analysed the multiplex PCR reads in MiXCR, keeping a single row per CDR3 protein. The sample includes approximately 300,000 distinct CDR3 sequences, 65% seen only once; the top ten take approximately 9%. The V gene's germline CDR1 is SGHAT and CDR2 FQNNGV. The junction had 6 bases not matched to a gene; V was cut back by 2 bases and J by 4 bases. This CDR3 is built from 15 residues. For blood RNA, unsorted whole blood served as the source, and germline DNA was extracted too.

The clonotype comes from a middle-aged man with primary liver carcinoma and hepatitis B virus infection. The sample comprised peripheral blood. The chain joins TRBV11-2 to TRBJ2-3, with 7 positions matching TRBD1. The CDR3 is CASSLTGVQADTQYF. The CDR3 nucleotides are TGTGCCAGCAGCTTAACAGGGGTCCAGGCAGATACGCAGTATTTT.